Here is one T cell receptor beta chain with its context. Its antigen is not identified. V was shortened by 7 bases and J by 0 bases, with 16 bases between the two germline ends. This CDR3 contains 16 residues. Germline V gene data show CDR1 as SGHVS and CDR2 as FQNEAQ. This sample stems from a study of OX40 agonist ivuxolimab in advanced cancers. Findings and limits, study-wide: Relative to CD4+, CD8+ T cells held more expanded clones on average.

The data were produced by immunoSEQ multiplex PCR, yet TCRdb's version contains in-frame clones alone and is incomplete. This sample carries roughly 74,000 clones, approximately 92% of them seen once, and the ten largest clones take 8.5% to 9%. This rearrangement joins TRBV7-8 to TRBJ1-3, with D hard to call. This receptor was taken from an adult with an advanced solid tumor such as melanoma, head and neck, liver or kidney cancer. Sample: CD4+ or CD8+ T cells sorted from blood, taken in a trial of the OX40 agonist ivuxolimab. The CDR3 DNA reads TGTGCCAGCAACCTCGACCGTACTGACTCTGGAAACACCATATATTTT. Translation: CASNLDRTDSGNTIYF. Together with reference TRBV7-8 and TRBJ1-3, the CDR3 gives the full variable domain: GAGVSQSPRYKVAKRGQDVALRCDPISGHVSLFWYQQALGQGPEFLTYFQNEAQLDKSGLPSDRFFAERPEGSVSTLKIQRTQQEDSAVYLCASNLDRTDSGNTIYFGEGSWLTVV.